Shown below are 26 T cell receptor beta chains from a single sample sequenced in a study of blood T cell repertoires in COVID-19. Sequenced by immunoSEQ multiplex PCR; TCRdb stores in-frame clones only, minus some. The profile shows about 170,000 clones, approximately 91% of them singletons. Specimen: peripheral blood. These receptors were obtained from a man aged 18 to 29 with COVID-19, enrolled during active disease.

On this clone: At one boundary the junction diverges from the germline segment, which might be a read error. This sequence joins TRBV4-1 and TRBJ2-7; D is unresolved. Germline CDR1 is MGHRA and CDR2 is YSYEKL. CDR3 length: 15 residues. As DNA, the CDR3 is TGCGCCAGCAGCGAAGATTACTCCGGCTCCTACGAGCAGTACTTC. Translation gives CASSEDYSGSYEQYF.

The genes are TRBV7-9 and TRBJ2-3; D is possibly TRBD2 (6 bases). Germline V CDR1 and CDR2: SEHNR, FQNEAQ (reference sequence). V shed 4 bases and J shed 2 bases, with 13 bases lying between them. This CDR3 has 15 residues. The CDR3 region is CASSSIRDSTDTQYF. CDR3 DNA sequence: TGTGCCAGCAGCTCGATTAGGGACTCCACAGATACGCAGTATTTT.

V gene TRBV5-1 combines with J gene TRBJ2-2; D is unclear. The CDR3 spans 15 residues. CDR1 and CDR2 (germline): SGHRS, YFSETQ. The V end lost 0 bases, the J end lost 1 base, and 7 bases lay between the germline ends. CDR3 coding DNA: TGCGCCAGCAGCTTGGTTTCAGGGAACACCGGGGAGCTGTTTTTT. Its protein product is CASSLVSGNTGELFF.

The chain uses TRBV19 and TRBJ2-1; 9 bases align to TRBD2. The CDR3 spans 16 residues. Germline CDR1 LNHDA, CDR2 SQIVND (reference sequence). V was pared by 3 bases and J by 4 bases, with 7 bases of the junction left unmatched. DNA of the CDR3: TGTGCCAGTAGTATTGTAGCGGGAGCGAAATACAATGAGCAGTTCTTC. Its protein is CASSIVAGAKYNEQFF.

The genes are TRBV7-9 and TRBJ1-3, with TRBD1 matching 8 bases. The CDR3 runs 17 residues. With V trimmed by 4 bases and J by 2 bases, 10 bases remained unmatched. Germline V gives CDR1 SEHNR, CDR2 FQNEAQ (reference sequence). The CDR3 DNA follows: TGTGCCAGCAGCTCAAGCGACAGGGGATTTACTGGAAACACCATATATTTT. Translating it yields CASSSSDRGFTGNTIYF.

The chain links TRBV2 to TRBJ2-7; the match to TRBD2 covers 8 bases. The CDR3 is 14 residues long. J was trimmed by 2 bases and V by 5 bases; bases with no gene match: 5. Germline assignment: CDR1 SNHLY and CDR2 FYNNEI. The CDR3 sequence: CASSRLARAYEQYF. The CDR3 bases are TGTGCCAGCAGTCGACTAGCGAGAGCCTACGAGCAGTACTTC.

The J gene is TRBJ2-7, the V gene TRBV7-6; D possibly corresponds to TRBD1 (5 bases). This CDR3 has 16 residues. Germline V lookup: CDR1 SGHVS, CDR2 FNYEAQ. Deletions cut 5 bases from V and 1 base from J, with 18 bases between. This CDR3 reads CASSPRPQGSSYEQYF. The CDR3 DNA follows: TGTGCCAGCAGCCCTCGTCCGCAGGGTAGTTCCTACGAGCAGTACTTC.

V usage is TRBV14 and J usage is TRBJ2-2, with TRBD2 identical over 11 bases. Germline V CDR1 and CDR2: SGHDN, FVKESK. The V segment lost 1 base and the J segment 7 bases; nucleotides outside the gene matches: 8. The CDR3 is 17 amino acids. This CDR3 reads CASSQGRLAGRNGELFF. In nucleotides, the CDR3 is TGTGCCAGCAGCCAAGGGAGACTAGCGGGAAGAAACGGGGAGCTGTTTTTT.

The V gene is TRBV6-2 or TRBV6-3, the J gene TRBJ2-1; 11 positions agree with TRBD2. This CDR3 is 14 amino acids long. Germline V gene sequence: CDR1 MNHEY, CDR2 SVGEGT. V trimming: 4 bases; J trimming: 7 bases; junction bases outside the gene matches: 3. In DNA form, the CDR3 reads TGTGCCAGCAGTTTAGCGGGAGGGAGGAATGAGCAGTTCTTC. Its translation is CASSLAGGRNEQFF.

V gene TRBV10-3 combines with J gene TRBJ2-5; D ambiguous. The CDR3 runs to 13 residues. V was cut by 3 bases and J by 4 bases, with 9 bases left in between. Germline CDR1 is ENHRY and CDR2 is SYGVKD. CDR3: CAISEVRRETQYF. In DNA, the CDR3 is TGTGCCATCAGTGAAGTCCGGAGAGAGACCCAGTACTTC.

The rearrangement links TRBV29-1 to TRBJ2-3; 7 bases fit TRBD2. The trim removed 4 bases at V and 2 bases at J, leaving 9 bases unmatched. Germline V gene data show CDR1 as SQVTM and CDR2 as ANQGSEA. CDR3 length equals 15 residues. The CDR3 is CSVAGQRGNTDTQYF. The CDR3 DNA reads TGCAGCGTTGCCGGTCAGCGGGGCAACACAGATACGCAGTATTTT.

The chain has TRBV7-9 and TRBJ2-1; 7 positions match TRBD1. This CDR3 region has 14 residues. V lost 7 bases, J lost 4 bases, and 7 bases stayed unmatched. Germline CDR1 SEHNR, CDR2 FQNEAQ (reference sequence). The CDR3 coding sequence is TGTGCCAGCACCACCACGGGACAGTACAATGAGCAGTTCTTC. Translating it yields CASTTTGQYNEQFF.

V usage is TRBV18 and J usage is TRBJ1-2; 8 bases fit TRBD1. This CDR3 comprises 15 residues. V shed 3 bases, J shed 4 bases, and the junction held 7 bases outside the gene matches. Germline assignment: CDR1 KGHSH and CDR2 LQKENI. The CDR3 DNA is TGTGCCAGCTCACCCAGGACAGGGCTAAGCTATGGCTACACCTTC. The encoded protein is CASSPRTGLSYGYTF.

The chain joins TRBV5-6 to TRBJ1-2; D may be TRBD1 (5 bases). Germline CDR1 SGHDT, CDR2 YYEEEE. The CDR3 loop spans 12 amino acids. V lost 5 bases to trimming and J lost 6 bases, with 11 bases between them. In DNA, the CDR3 is TGTGCCAGCAGTCAAACGGGGGATGGCTACACCTTC. This gives the protein CASSQTGDGYTF.

V usage is TRBV27 and J usage is TRBJ1-5, with D possibly TRBD1 on 5 matching bases. Between the trimmed V and J ends, which lost 5 bases and 4 bases, there was a span of 12 bases. The CDR3 spans 14 residues. In germline, CDR1 is MNHEY, CDR2 SMNVEV (reference sequence). The CDR3 nucleotides read TGTGCCAGCAGTCCCAGACAGCAGAATCAGCCCCAGCATTTT. Translating it yields CASSPRQQNQPQHF.

The V call is TRBV28, the J call TRBJ1-1, with D uncertain. Trimming pared 6 bases from V and 4 bases from J, leaving 18 bases between. This CDR3 has 15 residues. Per germline, CDR1 MDHEN and CDR2 SYDVKM. The CDR3 DNA reads as TGTGCCAGCAGCCGGTCCCGGCCCCCGGGCACTGAAGCTTTCTTT. Translation gives CASSRSRPPGTEAFF.

The chain carries TRBV2 and TRBJ1-6, with D tentatively TRBD1 (6 bases). The CDR3 is 16 amino acids. The V end was cut by 2 bases, the J end by 7 bases, with 15 bases between. Germline V gene lookup returns CDR1 SNHLY and CDR2 FYNNEI. The chain's CDR3 is CASSERLGAQNSPLHF. The CDR3 nucleotides read TGTGCCAGCAGTGAACGGTTGGGGGCCCAGAATTCACCCCTCCACTTT.

The rearrangement links TRBV7-6 to TRBJ2-3; D not certain. Germline-derived CDR1 and CDR2 are SGHVS and FNYEAQ. Trimming pared 0 bases from V and 0 bases from J, leaving 10 bases between. The CDR3 is 16 amino acids. The CDR3 protein is CASSLAYSTSTDTQYF. The CDR3 coding sequence is TGTGCCAGCAGCTTAGCATATAGTACTAGCACAGATACGCAGTATTTT.

The V and J genes are TRBV5-8 and TRBJ1-5; 8 bases align to TRBD1. V dropped 3 bases and J dropped 1; count of bases not matched to a gene: 3. CDR1 and CDR2 (germline): SGHTS, YDEGEE. The CDR3 is 15 amino acids. CDR3 in DNA: TGTGCCAGCAGCTCCGGGACAGGAAGCAATCAGCCCCAGCATTTT. Translating gives CASSSGTGSNQPQHF.

J is TRBJ2-2 and V is TRBV10-1, with TRBD2 matching over 13 bases. The germline CDR1 and CDR2 sequences are WNHNN and SYGVQD (reference sequence). J gave up 0 bases and V 3 bases, and 10 bases lay outside the gene matches. The CDR3 totals 20 residues. The CDR3 region is CASSESAWTSGRSNTGELFF. The CDR3 DNA is TGCGCCAGCAGTGAAAGTGCCTGGACTAGCGGGAGATCGAACACCGGGGAGCTGTTTTTT.

V is TRBV12-3 or TRBV12-4 and J is TRBJ1-5; D uncertain. The CDR3 runs 13 residues. Trimming left V 6 bases short and J 7 bases short, with 13 bases between. The CDR3 is CASSKLQIQPQHF. The CDR3 DNA is TGTGCCAGCAGCAAACTACAAATCCAGCCCCAGCATTTT.

This chain links TRBV3-1 (or the pseudogene TRBV3-2) with TRBJ1-6; 9 bases match TRBD1. The CDR3 sequence is 14 residues long. With 4 bases clipped from V and 10 bases from J, the junction kept 5 bases outside the gene matches. CDR1 is LGHDT and CDR2 is YNNKEL in the germline V gene (reference sequence). CDR3 DNA sequence: TGTGCCAGCAGCCTCCGGGACAGGGCATCACCCCTCCACTTT. It encodes CASSLRDRASPLHF.

The rearrangement joins TRBV5-1 to TRBJ2-1, with 9 bases fitting TRBD2. Germline V gene sequence: CDR1 SGHRS, CDR2 YFSETQ. The CDR3 is made up of 18 amino acids. V dropped 4 bases and J dropped 8; count of bases not matched to a gene: 19. CDR3 in amino acids: CASSPGLGIRGRADEQFF. Written as DNA, the CDR3 is TGCGCCAGCAGCCCGGGGCTAGGGATACGCGGGAGGGCCGATGAGCAGTTCTTC.

The chain has TRBV28 and TRBJ2-1, with 8 positions matching TRBD1. Per germline, CDR1 MDHEN and CDR2 SYDVKM. Unmatched junction bases numbered 11, after V lost 6 bases and J lost 4 bases. The CDR3 contains 16 residues. CDR3 bases: TGTGCCAGCAGACCACTGGGACAGGAGGTTTACAATGAGCAGTTCTTC. Translation gives CASRPLGQEVYNEQFF.

The V call is TRBV9, the J call TRBJ1-1, with D maybe TRBD1 (6 bases). CDR3 size: 13 residues. V was clipped by 4 bases and J by 7 bases, with 14 bases between them. Germline values: CDR1 SGDLS, CDR2 YYNGEE. The CDR3 sequence is CASSKTGLYEAFF. CDR3 coding DNA: TGTGCCAGCAGCAAGACAGGCCTTTATGAAGCTTTCTTT.

This clone is a singleton in its sample. The chain couples TRBV4-3 to TRBJ2-7; the match to TRBD1 covers 9 bases. The germline V gene encodes CDR1 LGHNA and CDR2 YSLEER. With V trimmed by 3 bases and J by 7 bases, 13 bases remained unmatched. The CDR3 contains 16 residues. The CDR3 DNA sequence: TGCGCCAGCAGCCAGACCCCCGGGACAGGGTTCGGTGAGCAGTACTTC. It translates to CASSQTPGTGFGEQYF.